This T cell receptor (beta chain) was sequenced in a study of blood T cell repertoires in COVID-19. Original data processing: Estimation of nucleated cell counts was performed using reference gene primer amplification. Profiled with immunoSEQ multiplex PCR; TCRdb holds only in-frame clones, not every one. V and J calls and clone size are copied from that table; D and trimming were computed from the DNA. The sample includes more than 85,000 clones, roughly 82% of them seen just once. This CDR3 is 13 amino acids long. Germline V gene lookup returns CDR1 SGHDN and CDR2 FVKESK. Trimming took 1 base from V and 1 from J, leaving 4 bases between them.

The sequenced sample was peripheral blood. J is TRBJ2-5 and V is TRBV14; D not resolved. The receptor's source is a man older than 75 with acute or convalescent COVID-19. The CDR3 loop reads CASSQVLQETQYF. DNA for the CDR3: TGTGCCAGCAGCCAAGTCCTCCAAGAGACCCAGTACTTC.